Listed below are T cell receptor beta chains from one sample, sequenced in a study of OX40 agonist ivuxolimab in advanced cancers. Here immunoSEQ multiplex PCR was the method, and the copy in TCRdb shows in-frame clones only, minus some. The sample has 70,000 to 95,000 clones, about 90% seen once. This material consisted of CD4+ or CD8+ T cells sorted from blood, taken in a trial of the OX40 agonist ivuxolimab. Receptors originate from an adult with an advanced solid tumor such as melanoma, head and neck, liver or kidney cancer. Each CDR3 is given with its conserved first and last residue. A D gene is named only where the DNA matches it firmly. Only part of the rows carry a size: once, few, many, or a class if the clone is expanded.

D	V	size	J	DNA	CDR3
-	TRBV6-6	-	TRBJ1-1	TGTGCCAGCAGTTACTCGGGCACTAGTAGGACTGAAGCTTTCTTT	CASSYSGTSRTEAFF
-	TRBV13	-	TRBJ1-6	TGTGCCAGCAGGCGATTCACAGGGCACTCCTATAATTCACCCCTCCACTTT	CASRRFTGHSYNSPLHF
-	TRBV11-2	few	TRBJ2-1	TGTGCCAGCAGCTATGGGGGTGAGCAGTTCTTC	CASSYGGEQFF
-	TRBV7-3	-	TRBJ1-6	TGTGCCAGCAGCTTAACGCACGGAAATTCACCCCTCCACTTT	CASSLTHGNSPLHF
TRBD1	TRBV27	-	TRBJ1-6	TGTGCCAGCAGTCTACGACAGGGGGCTTCACCCCTCCACTTT	CASSLRQGASPLHF
-	TRBV7-2	once	TRBJ2-1	TGTGCCAGCAGCCTTAGGGGGGGGATCGATGAGCAGTTCTTC	CASSLRGGIDEQFF
-	TRBV15	-	TRBJ2-3	TGTGCCACCAGCAGAGATCAGGCCAGAAGCACAGATACGCAGTATTTT	CATSRDQARSTDTQYF
-	TRBV29-1	-	TRBJ2-1	TGCAGCGCCGGGACAAGCTCCTACAATGAGCAGTTCTTC	CSAGTSSYNEQFF
-	TRBV7-9	once	TRBJ2-7	TGTGCCAGCAGCTTAGGGCAGAGCAACTACGAGCAGTACTTC	CASSLGQSNYEQYF
TRBD1	TRBV11-2	-	TRBJ2-7	TGTGCCAGCAGTTTCTTCTCTGGGACAGGGAAAAACGAGCAGTACTTC	CASSFFSGTGKNEQYF
TRBD2	TRBV2	once	TRBJ2-7	TGTGCCAGCAGGGAGGGACTAGCGTCTGGCGAGCAGTACTTC	CASREGLASGEQYF
TRBD1	TRBV15	-	TRBJ1-4	TGTGCCACCAGCAGATTGGGCGCCGGGACAGGGAATGAAAAACTGTTTTTT	CATSRLGAGTGNEKLFF
TRBD2	TRBV7-3	once	TRBJ2-1	TGTGCCAGCAGCCCGATAGCGGGAGGGTACAATGAGCAGTTCTTC	CASSPIAGGYNEQFF
-	TRBV6-5	-	TRBJ1-1	TGTGCCAGCAGAGAAGGGGGTATGAACACTGAAGCTTTCTTT	CASREGGMNTEAFF
-	TRBV9	-	TRBJ2-1	TGTGCCAGCAGCGTAGCCCAGGATTACAATGAGCAGTTCTTC	CASSVAQDYNEQFF
-	TRBV5-1	-	TRBJ1-1	TGCGCCAGCAGCACACCGGGGATGAACACTGAAGCTTTCTTT	CASSTPGMNTEAFF
-	TRBV4-1	-	TRBJ2-1	TGCGCCAGCAGCAGCCGCGTGGGGAGCTCCTACAATGAGCAGTTCTTC	CASSSRVGSSYNEQFF
-	TRBV6-6	-	TRBJ1-2	TGTGCCAGCAGCCCTACACGGACACTCAACTATGGCTACACCTTC	CASSPTRTLNYGYTF
-	TRBV7-9	once	TRBJ2-3	TGTGCCAGCAGCTTGGTATCCGATACGCAGTATTTT	CASSLVSDTQYF
-	TRBV29-1	-	TRBJ1-2	TGCAGCGCCCTGGGGTTGGGTAGTGGCTACACCTTC	CSALGLGSGYTF
TRBD1	TRBV6-1	once	TRBJ2-1	TGTGCCAGCAGGATTCAGACAGGGGGAAGAAATGAGCAGTTCTTC	CASRIQTGGRNEQFF
-	TRBV5-1	-	TRBJ1-2	TGCGCCAGCAGCCCGAGACGGGACTCCTATGGCTACACCTTC	CASSPRRDSYGYTF
TRBD1	TRBV30	-	TRBJ1-5	TGTGCCTGGAGTGTACAGGGGATTCAGCCCCAGCATTTT	CAWSVQGIQPQHF
-	TRBV10-3	-	TRBJ2-3	TGTGCCATCAGTGAGTCAACCGGGAACACAGATACGCAGTATTTT	CAISESTGNTDTQYF
-	TRBV19	-	TRBJ1-1	TGTGCCAGTAGTCCGGGGCGTGGCACTGAAGCTTTCTTT	CASSPGRGTEAFF
TRBD2	TRBV19	once	TRBJ2-2	TGTGCCAGTTCGTCCCCGGGCGGGGGGCCCGGGGAGCTGTTTTTT	CASSSPGGGPGELFF
TRBD2	TRBV6-1	-	TRBJ2-1	TGTGCCAGCAGTGAATCTATCACGCGGGGGTACAATGAGCAGTTCTTC	CASSESITRGYNEQFF
-	TRBV6-6	-	TRBJ2-7	TGTGCCAGCAGCTCCGCAGGGTTCTGGGAGCAGTACTTC	CASSSAGFWEQYF
TRBD1	TRBV5-1	-	TRBJ1-1	TGCGCCAGCAGCCCTGGACAGGGTGGGAACACTGAAGCTTTCTTT	CASSPGQGGNTEAFF
TRBD1	TRBV10-3	-	TRBJ1-1	TGTGCCATCAGGGGACAGTTAGAGTACACTGAAGCTTTCTTT	CAIRGQLEYTEAFF
TRBD1	TRBV9	-	TRBJ2-4	TGTGCCAGCAGCGTGGGACAGGGTTTAGCCAAAAACATTCAGTACTTC	CASSVGQGLAKNIQYF
-	TRBV11-1	-	TRBJ2-3	TGTGCCAGCAGTTCGACTGTCACAGATACGCAGTATTTT	CASSSTVTDTQYF
-	TRBV19	once	TRBJ1-1	TGTGCCAGTAGCCAGCAGGGTTCCACTGAAGCTTTCTTT	CASSQQGSTEAFF
TRBD2	TRBV6-5	-	TRBJ2-5	TGTGCCAGCAGCCTAACGGGGACTAAAGAGACCCAGTACTTC	CASSLTGTKETQYF
-	TRBV9	-	TRBJ2-4	TGTGCCAGCAGCTCCCACAGGGAAATCAAAAACATTCAGTACTTC	CASSSHREIKNIQYF
-	TRBV10-3	-	TRBJ2-7	TGTGCCATCGCAGGGGGGGAGAAAACCTACGAGCAGTACTTC	CAIAGGEKTYEQYF
-	TRBV7-9	-	TRBJ2-5	TGTGCCAGCAGCTTACTCGCCCCTCGGGGGGAGACCCAGTACTTC	CASSLLAPRGETQYF
-	TRBV30	-	TRBJ2-7	TGTGCCTGGAGTGTATTAGGGTGGGAGCAGTACTTC	CAWSVLGWEQYF
-	TRBV30	-	TRBJ1-2	TGTGCCTGGGGGACCGTCGGGGGTGGCTACACCTTC	CAWGTVGGGYTF
-	TRBV6-6	-	TRBJ1-1	TGTGCCGGGGGTGAGGTCACTGAAGCTTTCTTT	CAGGEVTEAFF
-	TRBV11-3	-	TRBJ2-1	TGTGCCAGCAGCTTAGATTGGGAGGAGGGGATAGGGAATGAGCAGTTCTTC	CASSLDWEEGIGNEQFF
TRBD2	TRBV11-2	-	TRBJ2-1	TGTGCCAGCAGCTCCCGGGTAGCGGGAGGGGGGGGCTCCTACAATGAGCAGTTCTTC	CASSSRVAGGGGSYNEQFF
-	TRBV27	-	TRBJ2-3	TGTGCCAGCAGTTTAAGGGGGGGGAACACAGATACGCAGTATTTT	CASSLRGGNTDTQYF
TRBD1	TRBV30	once	TRBJ2-2	TGTGCCTACAATCAGGGGGCCACCGGGGAGCTGTTTTTT	CAYNQGATGELFF